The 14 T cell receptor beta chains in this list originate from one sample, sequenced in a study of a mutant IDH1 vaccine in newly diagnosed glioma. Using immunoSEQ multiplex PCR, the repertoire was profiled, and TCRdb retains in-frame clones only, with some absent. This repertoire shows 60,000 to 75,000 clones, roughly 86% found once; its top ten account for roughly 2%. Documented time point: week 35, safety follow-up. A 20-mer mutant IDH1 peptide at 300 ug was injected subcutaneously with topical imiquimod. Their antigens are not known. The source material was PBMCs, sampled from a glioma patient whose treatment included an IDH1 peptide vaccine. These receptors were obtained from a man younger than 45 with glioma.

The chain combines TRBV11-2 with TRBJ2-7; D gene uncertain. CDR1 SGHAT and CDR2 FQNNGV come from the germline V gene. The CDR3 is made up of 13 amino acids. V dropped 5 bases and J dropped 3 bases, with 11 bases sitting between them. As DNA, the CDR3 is TGTGCCAGCAGCCCCGGGCCCTACTACGAGCAGTACTTC. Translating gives CASSPGPYYEQYF.

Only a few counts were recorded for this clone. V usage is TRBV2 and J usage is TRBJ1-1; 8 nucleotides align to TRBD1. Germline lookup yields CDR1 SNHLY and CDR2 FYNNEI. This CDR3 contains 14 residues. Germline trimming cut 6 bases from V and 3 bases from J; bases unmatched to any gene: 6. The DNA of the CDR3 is TGTGCCAGCAGGGGCGGGACAGGCTACACTGAAGCTTTCTTT. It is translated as CASRGGTGYTEAFF.

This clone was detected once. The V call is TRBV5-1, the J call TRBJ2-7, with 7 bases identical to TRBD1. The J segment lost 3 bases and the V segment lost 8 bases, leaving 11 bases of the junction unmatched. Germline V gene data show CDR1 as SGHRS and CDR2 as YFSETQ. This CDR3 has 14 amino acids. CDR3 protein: CASRNRDSIYEQYF. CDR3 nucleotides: TGCGCCAGTAGAAACCGGGACAGCATCTACGAGCAGTACTTC.

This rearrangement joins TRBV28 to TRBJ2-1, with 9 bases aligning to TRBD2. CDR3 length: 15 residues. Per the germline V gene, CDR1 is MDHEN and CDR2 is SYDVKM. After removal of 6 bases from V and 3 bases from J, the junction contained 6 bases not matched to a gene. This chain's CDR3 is CASRIAGENYNEQFF. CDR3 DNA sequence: TGTGCCAGCAGGATAGCGGGGGAAAACTACAATGAGCAGTTCTTC.

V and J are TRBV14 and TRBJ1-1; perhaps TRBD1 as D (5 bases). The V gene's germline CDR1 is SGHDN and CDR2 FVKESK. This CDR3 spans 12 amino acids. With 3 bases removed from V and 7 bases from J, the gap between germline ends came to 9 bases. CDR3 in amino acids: CASSQGTVEAFF. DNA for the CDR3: TGTGCCAGCAGCCAGGGGACGGTTGAAGCTTTCTTT.

CDR3 amino acids: CASSVDHNTEAFF. CDR3 nucleotides: TGTGCCAGCAGCGTAGACCACAACACTGAAGCTTTCTTT. The chain carries TRBV7-6 and TRBJ1-1; D not resolved. The CDR3 length is 13 residues. Looked up from germline, CDR1 is SGHVS and CDR2 is FNYEAQ. With 5 bases removed from V and 2 bases from J, the gap between germline ends came to 9 bases.

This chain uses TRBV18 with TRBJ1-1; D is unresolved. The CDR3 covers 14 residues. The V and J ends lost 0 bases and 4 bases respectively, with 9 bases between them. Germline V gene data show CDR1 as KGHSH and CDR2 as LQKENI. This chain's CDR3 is CASSPPVKVTEAFF. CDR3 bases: TGTGCCAGCTCACCACCGGTCAAGGTCACTGAAGCTTTCTTT.

The CDR3 is CASSLDGGTGELFF. The CDR3 bases are TGTGCCAGCAGCTTAGATGGGGGGACCGGGGAGCTGTTTTTT. The chain is built from TRBV7-2 and TRBJ2-2; a possible D gene is TRBD2 (6 bases). This CDR3 region has 14 residues. V lost 1 base and J 5 bases, leaving 8 bases between the germline ends. Germline CDR1 SGHTA, CDR2 FQGNSA.

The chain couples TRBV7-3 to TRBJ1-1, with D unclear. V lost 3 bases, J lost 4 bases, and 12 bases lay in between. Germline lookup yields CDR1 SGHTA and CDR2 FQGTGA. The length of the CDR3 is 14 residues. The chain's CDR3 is CASSFDGITTEAFF. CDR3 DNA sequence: TGTGCCAGCAGCTTCGACGGTATTACCACTGAAGCTTTCTTT.

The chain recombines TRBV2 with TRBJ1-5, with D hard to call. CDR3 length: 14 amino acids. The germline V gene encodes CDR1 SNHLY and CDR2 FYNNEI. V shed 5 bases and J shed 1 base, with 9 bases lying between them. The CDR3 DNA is TGTGCCAGCAGTAATGAACGGAGCAATCAGCCCCAGCATTTT. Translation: CASSNERSNQPQHF.

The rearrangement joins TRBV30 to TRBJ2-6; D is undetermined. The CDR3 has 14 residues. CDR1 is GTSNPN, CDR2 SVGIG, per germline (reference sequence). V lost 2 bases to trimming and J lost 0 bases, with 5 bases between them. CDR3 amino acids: CAWSHTSGANVLTF. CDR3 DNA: TGTGCCTGGAGTCACACCTCTGGGGCCAACGTCCTGACTTTC.

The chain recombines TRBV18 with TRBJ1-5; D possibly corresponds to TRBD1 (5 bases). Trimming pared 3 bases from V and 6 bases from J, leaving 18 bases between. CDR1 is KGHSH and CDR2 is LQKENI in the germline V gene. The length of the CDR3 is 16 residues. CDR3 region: CASSPQGGGPSQPQHF. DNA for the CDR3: TGTGCCAGCTCACCTCAGGGTGGGGGTCCGTCTCAGCCCCAGCATTTT.

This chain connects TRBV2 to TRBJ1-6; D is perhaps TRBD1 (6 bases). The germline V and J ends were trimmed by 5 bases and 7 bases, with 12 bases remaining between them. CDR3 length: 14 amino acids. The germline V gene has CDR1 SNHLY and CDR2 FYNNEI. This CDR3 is CASSQTGGNSPLHF. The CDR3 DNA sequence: TGTGCCAGCAGTCAGACAGGCGGAAATTCACCCCTCCACTTT.

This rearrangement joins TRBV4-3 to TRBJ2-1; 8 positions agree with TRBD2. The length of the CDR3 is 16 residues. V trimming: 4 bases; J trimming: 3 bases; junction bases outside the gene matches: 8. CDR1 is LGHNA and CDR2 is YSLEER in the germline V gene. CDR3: CASSPSAGGYYNEQFF. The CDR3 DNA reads TGCGCCAGCAGCCCCTCGGCGGGGGGCTACTACAATGAGCAGTTCTTC.